One sample yielded the 4 T cell receptor beta chains listed below, sequenced in a study of cytomegalovirus exposure and HLA in healthy donors. Repertoires were generated with immunoSEQ multiplex PCR, while TCRdb's copy carries only in-frame clones and drops some. The sample lists approximately 58,000 clones, 90% to 95% occurring once. Specimen: PBMCs. Receptors originate from a woman between 18 and 29 years old in good health and CMV-seropositive.

The V gene is TRBV30, the J gene TRBJ2-1, with 7 nucleotides matching TRBD1. The germline gives CDR1 GTSNPN, CDR2 SVGIG (reference sequence). V dropped 4 bases and J dropped 0; count of bases not matched to a gene: 12. The CDR3 has 17 amino acids. The CDR3 spells CAWKGAGEYYSYNEQFF. The CDR3, as DNA: TGTGCCTGGAAGGGGGCCGGGGAATATTACTCCTACAATGAGCAGTTCTTC.

The chain's CDR3 is CASSAPGGNQPQHF. CDR3 DNA sequence: TGTGCCAGCAGCGCCCCGGGGGGCAATCAGCCCCAGCATTTT. The chain uses TRBV2 and TRBJ1-5; D is perhaps TRBD1 (5 bases). The CDR3 sequence is 14 residues long. The V end was cut by 6 bases, the J end by 2 bases, with 11 bases between. Germline loops: CDR1 SNHLY, CDR2 FYNNEI.

J is TRBJ2-7 and V is TRBV13, with TRBD2 matching over 11 bases. V lost 6 bases to trimming and J lost 1 base; unmatched junction nucleotides: 11. The germline V gene encodes CDR1 PRHDT and CDR2 FYEKMQ (reference sequence). The CDR3 sequence is 17 residues long. CDR3 in DNA: TGTGCCAGCAGGCGGATAACCGGGACTAGCGGATCCTACGAGCAGTACTTC. Translated: CASRRITGTSGSYEQYF.

This clone was seen only once. The J gene is TRBJ2-7, the V gene TRBV19; TRBD1 matches 8 bases. Germline values: CDR1 LNHDA, CDR2 SQIVND (reference sequence). J gave up 3 bases and V 6 bases, and 7 bases lay outside the gene matches. This CDR3 is 14 amino acids long. As DNA, the CDR3 is TGTGCCAGTAGCTACCGGGACAGGCACTACGAGCAGTACTTC. This sequence encodes CASSYRDRHYEQYF.